Listed below are T cell receptor beta chains from one sample, sequenced in a study of shared clonotypes between healthy human individuals. Assay: immunoSEQ multiplex PCR; the TCRdb copy retains only in-frame clones and omits some. The profile shows fewer than 2.5 million clones, 93% of them singletons. Material: naive CD4+ T cells from PBMCs. Receptors were obtained from a man between 18 and 35 years old in good health. Some clones in this sample may be carry-over from other donors' samples. Both conserved end residues are part of each CDR3. The D gene is left open where the match is weak. Clone size is given for some rows only: seen once, a few or many times, or a class if the clone is expanded.

clone size	D gene	V gene	J gene	CDR3 DNA	CDR3 protein
.	.	TRBV28	TRBJ2-7	TGTGCCAGCAGTTTATCAGGCCAGGGAGTCTACGAGCAGTACTTC	CASSLSGQGVYEQYF
.	TRBD2	TRBV4-1	TRBJ2-7	TGCGCCAGCAGCCAAGTTCCGGGACTAGCGGATATCTACGAGCAGTACTTC	CASSQVPGLADIYEQYF
.	.	TRBV27	TRBJ1-1	TGTGCCAGCAGTACCCCTTTTGCCCCGAACACTGAAGCTTTCTTT	CASSTPFAPNTEAFF
.	.	TRBV27	TRBJ1-3	TGTGCCAGCAGTTTATCGGGGGGTGGAAACACCATATATTTT	CASSLSGGGNTIYF
.	.	TRBV5-4	TRBJ2-1	TGTGCCAGCGCCAAGACACGGGGGCTAGCAGATTACAATGAGCAGTTCTTC	CASAKTRGLADYNEQFF
.	TRBD2	TRBV19	TRBJ2-5	TGTGCCAGTAGTACGAGTAGCGGGAGGGCTCGACGACAAGAGACCCAGTACTTC	CASSTSSGRARRQETQYF
.	.	TRBV6-5	TRBJ1-5	TGTGCCAGCAGGGGGGGGCCCAATCAGCCCCAGCATTTT	CASRGGPNQPQHF
.	.	TRBV4-1	TRBJ1-4	TGCGCCAGCAGCCGCACGGGACCTATCGAAAAACTGTTTTTT	CASSRTGPIEKLFF
.	.	TRBV25-1	TRBJ2-5	TGTGCCAGCAGTGAGACCGCTGAAGAGACCCAGTACTTC	CASSETAEETQYF
few	.	TRBV5-8	TRBJ1-5	TGTGCCAGCAGCTGGTGGTCCGGCAATCAGCCCCAGCATTTT	CASSWWSGNQPQHF
.	.	TRBV28	TRBJ2-3	TGTGCCAGCAGGTTGGGGTTCACAGATACGCAGTATTTT	CASRLGFTDTQYF
.	TRBD2	TRBV30	TRBJ2-1	TGTGCCTGGAGTGTATTGAGCGGGAGACACAATGAGCAGTTCTTC	CAWSVLSGRHNEQFF
.	TRBD1	TRBV6-1	TRBJ1-2	TGTGCCAGCAGTGGGACAGGGGTGTCTCTCGTGGCCGGCTATGGCTACACCTTC	CASSGTGVSLVAGYGYTF
.	.	TRBV5-1	TRBJ2-1	TGCGCCAGCAGCTTTTCCCAAAGCTCCTACAATGAGCAGTTCTTC	CASSFSQSSYNEQFF
.	.	TRBV18	TRBJ2-1	TGTGCCAGCTCACTTACTCGCTCCTACAATGAGCAGTTCTTC	CASSLTRSYNEQFF
.	TRBD1	TRBV27	TRBJ1-2	TGTGCCAGCAGTTCCCTTTCCGGACAGGGGTTCGATGGCTACACCTTC	CASSSLSGQGFDGYTF
.	TRBD2	TRBV28	TRBJ2-7	TGTGCCTCGGAGAGGGGAGGGACCTACGAGCAGTACTTC	CASERGGTYEQYF
.	.	TRBV5-1	TRBJ2-3	TGCGCCAGCAGCCCCCGGATGTCCGGAGATACGCAGTATTTT	CASSPRMSGDTQYF
.	.	TRBV15	TRBJ1-1	TGTGCCACCAGCAGAGGGAGAAGTCCAACTGAAGCTTTCTTT	CATSRGRSPTEAFF
.	.	TRBV5-1	TRBJ1-5	TGCGCCAGCAGCTTGGAGGGGATCAGCAATCAGCCCCAGCATTTT	CASSLEGISNQPQHF
.	.	TRBV6-5	TRBJ1-2	TGTGCCAGCAGTTACCCGCCGAATGGCTACACCTTC	CASSYPPNGYTF
.	.	TRBV25-1	TRBJ1-4	TGTGCCAGCAGTTATGGAAAAAAACTGTTTTTT	CASSYGKKLFF
.	.	TRBV5-1	TRBJ2-3	TGCGCCAGCAGCGTGGGGGAGAGCACAGATACGCAGTATTTT	CASSVGESTDTQYF
once	.	TRBV5-1	TRBJ2-3	TGCGCCAGCGGGGACCCGCCAACCACAGATACGCAGTATTTT	CASGDPPTTDTQYF
.	.	TRBV6-1	TRBJ2-5	TGTGCCAGCGTGAGGGTCCCTTTCCCAGAGACCCAGTACTTC	CASVRVPFPETQYF
.	TRBD2	TRBV15	TRBJ2-7	TGTGCCACCAGCGGTCCCCAGATTAGCGGGGACTACGAGCAGTACTTC	CATSGPQISGDYEQYF
once	TRBD1	TRBV12-5	TRBJ1-1	TGTGCTAGTGGACCACAGGGGGGGAACACTGAAGCTTTCTTT	CASGPQGGNTEAFF
.	.	TRBV5-1	TRBJ2-1	TGCGCCAGCCGACTAGGGGCCTACAATGAGCAGTTCTTC	CASRLGAYNEQFF
.	.	TRBV28	TRBJ2-1	TGTGCCAGCAGTTTATACCCGTTTGGGACTCGCTCCTACAATGAGCAGTTCTTC	CASSLYPFGTRSYNEQFF
.	.	TRBV5-6	TRBJ1-4	TGTGCCAGCAGCTTGGTGGGAGATTATAATGAAAAACTGTTTTTT	CASSLVGDYNEKLFF
.	.	TRBV5-4	TRBJ2-3	TGTGCCAGCAGCTTCGAGGATACGCAGTATTTT	CASSFEDTQYF
.	TRBD1	TRBV28	TRBJ1-1	TGTGCCAGCAGCCTGCAGGGGGGCACTGAAGCTTTCTTT	CASSLQGGTEAFF
.	.	TRBV13	TRBJ1-1	TGTGCCAGCAGCGCCCGCGGAGGGAGCACTGAAGCTTTCTTT	CASSARGGSTEAFF
.	.	TRBV28	TRBJ1-5	TGTGCCAGCATTCGGGGACCTGATCAGCCCCAGCATTTT	CASIRGPDQPQHF
.	.	TRBV6-6	TRBJ2-1	TGTGCCAGCAGTTACGGTGTGGTTCATGAGCAGTTCTTC	CASSYGVVHEQFF
.	.	TRBV9	TRBJ2-3	TGTGCCAGCAGCGTAGGGACAGGCACAGATACGCAGTATTTT	CASSVGTGTDTQYF
.	.	TRBV2	TRBJ2-7	TGTGCCAGCAGGGGATCAGGGGCCCACGAGCAGTACTTC	CASRGSGAHEQYF